Listed below are T cell receptor beta chains from one sample, sequenced in a study of blood T cell repertoires in COVID-19. Profiled with immunoSEQ multiplex PCR; TCRdb holds only in-frame clones, not every one. The sample has about 210,000 clones; around 81% are singletons. The sample was PBMCs or T cells enriched from blood (not recorded which). These receptors all come from a woman aged 45 to 65 with acute COVID-19. Each CDR3 is given with its conserved first and last residue. Each record gives: clone size, V gene, D gene, J gene, CDR3 protein, CDR3 DNA. D genes are given only for firm matches. Some rows mark clone size as missing; the rest say once, few, many or name a class of expanded clone.

clone_size: NA; v_call: TRBV7-6; d_call: NA; j_call: TRBJ2-5; cdr3_aa: CASSFPQETQYF; cdr3_nt: TGTGCCAGCAGCTTTCCTCAAGAGACCCAGTACTTC
clone_size: NA; v_call: TRBV5-1; d_call: TRBD1; j_call: TRBJ2-7; cdr3_aa: CASSLPSGGQGWSYEQYF; cdr3_nt: TGCGCCAGCAGCTTGCCCTCCGGGGGACAGGGATGGTCCTACGAGCAGTACTTC
clone_size: NA; v_call: TRBV4-3; d_call: NA; j_call: TRBJ1-4; cdr3_aa: CASSKHRGTNEKLFF; cdr3_nt: TGCGCCAGCAGCAAGCATAGGGGCACTAATGAAAAACTGTTTTTT
clone_size: NA; v_call: TRBV6-2/TRBV6-3; d_call: NA; j_call: TRBJ1-5; cdr3_aa: CASSYSRGIQPQHF; cdr3_nt: TGTGCCAGCAGTTACTCGAGGGGGATTCAGCCCCAGCATTTT
clone_size: NA; v_call: TRBV6-5; d_call: NA; j_call: TRBJ2-4; cdr3_aa: CASSYLTGSGSIQYF; cdr3_nt: TGTGCCAGCAGTTACTTAACAGGGTCGGGTAGCATTCAGTACTTC
clone_size: NA; v_call: TRBV7-9; d_call: TRBD1; j_call: TRBJ2-5; cdr3_aa: CASSPGATGAVETQYF; cdr3_nt: TGTGCCAGCAGCCCCGGGGCGACAGGGGCTGTGGAGACCCAGTACTTC
clone_size: NA; v_call: TRBV18; d_call: TRBD1; j_call: TRBJ2-7; cdr3_aa: CASSPAGTGGYEQYF; cdr3_nt: TGTGCCAGCTCACCTGCCGGGACAGGGGGCTACGAGCAGTACTTC
clone_size: few; v_call: TRBV27; d_call: TRBD1; j_call: TRBJ2-7; cdr3_aa: CASSSTRDRTSYEQYF; cdr3_nt: TGTGCCAGCAGTTCGACCCGGGACAGAACTTCCTACGAGCAGTACTTC
clone_size: NA; v_call: TRBV28; d_call: TRBD1; j_call: TRBJ1-6; cdr3_aa: CASTYPRQGNSPLHF; cdr3_nt: TGTGCCAGCACTTACCCTCGACAGGGGAATTCACCCCTCCACTTT
clone_size: NA; v_call: TRBV28; d_call: TRBD2; j_call: TRBJ2-1; cdr3_aa: CASSLVGGRSREFF; cdr3_nt: TGTGCCAGCAGTTTAGTTGGCGGGAGGTCTCGAGAATTCTTC
clone_size: NA; v_call: TRBV6-1; d_call: NA; j_call: TRBJ2-1; cdr3_aa: CASRPRGSGNEQFF; cdr3_nt: TGTGCCAGCAGACCACGGGGGAGCGGCAATGAGCAGTTCTTC
clone_size: NA; v_call: TRBV19; d_call: TRBD1; j_call: TRBJ1-1; cdr3_aa: CASSPRQGPSTEAFF; cdr3_nt: TGTGCCAGTAGTCCGCGACAGGGGCCGAGCACTGAAGCTTTCTTT
clone_size: NA; v_call: TRBV15; d_call: NA; j_call: TRBJ1-3; cdr3_aa: CATEPLFYYSGNTIYF; cdr3_nt: TGTGCCACAGAACCCCTTTTCTACTACTCTGGAAACACCATATATTTT
clone_size: many; v_call: TRBV6-4; d_call: NA; j_call: TRBJ2-3; cdr3_aa: CASSDATHGVDTQYF; cdr3_nt: TGTGCCAGCAGTGACGCGACCCACGGGGTGGATACGCAGTATTTT
clone_size: NA; v_call: TRBV7-2; d_call: TRBD1; j_call: TRBJ2-3; cdr3_aa: CASRLVGDRGRDTQYF; cdr3_nt: TGTGCCAGCAGGCTAGTTGGGGACAGGGGGCGAGATACGCAGTATTTT
clone_size: NA; v_call: TRBV6-2/TRBV6-3; d_call: NA; j_call: TRBJ2-2; cdr3_aa: CASSFSQGELFF; cdr3_nt: TGTGCCAGCAGTTTCTCACAGGGGGAGCTGTTTTTT
clone_size: NA; v_call: TRBV6-2/TRBV6-3; d_call: TRBD2; j_call: TRBJ2-3; cdr3_aa: CASSLTSGALGTQYF; cdr3_nt: TGTGCCAGCAGCCTAACCAGCGGGGCTCTGGGTACGCAGTATTTT
clone_size: NA; v_call: TRBV28; d_call: TRBD1; j_call: TRBJ2-2; cdr3_aa: CASRGTGRNTGELFF; cdr3_nt: TGTGCCAGCAGGGGGACAGGGAGGAACACCGGGGAGCTGTTTTTT
clone_size: NA; v_call: TRBV5-1; d_call: TRBD2; j_call: TRBJ2-1; cdr3_aa: CASSPTRTSGGAGEQFF; cdr3_nt: TGCGCCAGCAGCCCAACGAGGACTAGCGGGGGGGCCGGTGAGCAGTTCTTC
clone_size: NA; v_call: TRBV7-9; d_call: NA; j_call: TRBJ2-5; cdr3_aa: CASSLTRPLGETQYF; cdr3_nt: TGTGCCAGCAGCTTGACACGGCCGCTCGGAGAGACCCAGTACTTC
clone_size: few; v_call: TRBV19; d_call: NA; j_call: TRBJ1-2; cdr3_aa: CASSRAQGIYGYTF; cdr3_nt: TGTGCCAGTAGCAGAGCACAGGGTATCTATGGCTACACCTTC
clone_size: NA; v_call: TRBV19; d_call: NA; j_call: TRBJ1-2; cdr3_aa: CASSLGSTNYGYTF; cdr3_nt: TGTGCCAGTAGTCTGGGCAGTACTAACTATGGCTACACCTTC
clone_size: NA; v_call: TRBV5-1; d_call: TRBD2; j_call: TRBJ2-5; cdr3_aa: CASSPTTSGGGQETQYF; cdr3_nt: TGCGCCAGCAGCCCAACGACTAGCGGGGGGGGTCAGGAGACCCAGTACTTC
clone_size: NA; v_call: TRBV28; d_call: NA; j_call: TRBJ2-7; cdr3_aa: CASPPSGQNSYEQYF; cdr3_nt: TGTGCCAGCCCCCCGAGCGGGCAGAACTCCTACGAGCAGTACTTC
clone_size: NA; v_call: TRBV7-2; d_call: TRBD1; j_call: TRBJ1-3; cdr3_aa: CASSFSGGGNTIYF; cdr3_nt: TGTGCCAGCAGCTTTTCAGGGGGTGGAAACACCATATATTTT
clone_size: few; v_call: TRBV6-2/TRBV6-3; d_call: TRBD1; j_call: TRBJ1-1; cdr3_aa: CASTPRQGARHNTEAFF; cdr3_nt: TGTGCCAGCACCCCACGGCAGGGGGCGCGACACAACACTGAAGCTTTCTTT
clone_size: once; v_call: TRBV12-5; d_call: TRBD1; j_call: TRBJ2-5; cdr3_aa: CASAWTGTGETQYF; cdr3_nt: TGTGCTAGTGCGTGGACAGGGACGGGAGAGACCCAGTACTTC
clone_size: NA; v_call: TRBV21-1; d_call: NA; j_call: TRBJ2-3; cdr3_aa: CASSTRGLAIDTQYF; cdr3_nt: TGTGCCAGCAGCACACGGGGACTAGCGATTGATACGCAGTATTTT
clone_size: NA; v_call: TRBV28; d_call: NA; j_call: TRBJ1-1; cdr3_aa: CASSLGGSVVNTEAFF; cdr3_nt: TGTGCCAGCAGTTTGGGGGGATCAGTGGTGAACACTGAAGCTTTCTTT
clone_size: NA; v_call: TRBV7-2; d_call: TRBD2; j_call: TRBJ2-7; cdr3_aa: CASSLGLIAGDYEQYF; cdr3_nt: TGTGCCAGCAGCTTAGGGTTGATAGCGGGGGACTACGAGCAGTACTTC
clone_size: NA; v_call: TRBV2; d_call: NA; j_call: TRBJ1-2; cdr3_aa: CASSVVVRGYGYTF; cdr3_nt: TGTGCCAGCAGTGTTGTTGTCAGGGGCTATGGCTACACCTTC